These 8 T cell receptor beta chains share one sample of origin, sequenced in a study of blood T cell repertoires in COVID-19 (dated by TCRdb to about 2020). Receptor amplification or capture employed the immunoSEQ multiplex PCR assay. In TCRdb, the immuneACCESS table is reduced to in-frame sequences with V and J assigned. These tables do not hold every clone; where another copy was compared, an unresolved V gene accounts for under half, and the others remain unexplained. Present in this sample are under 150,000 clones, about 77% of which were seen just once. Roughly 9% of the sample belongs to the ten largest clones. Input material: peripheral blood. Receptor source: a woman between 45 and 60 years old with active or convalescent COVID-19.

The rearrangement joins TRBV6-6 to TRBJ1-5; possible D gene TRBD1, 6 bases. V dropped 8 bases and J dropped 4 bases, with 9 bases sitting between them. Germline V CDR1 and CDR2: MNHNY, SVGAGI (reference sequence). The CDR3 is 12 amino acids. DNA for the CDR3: TGTGCCAGCGGCAGGGGAAATCAGCCCCAGCATTTT. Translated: CASGRGNQPQHF.

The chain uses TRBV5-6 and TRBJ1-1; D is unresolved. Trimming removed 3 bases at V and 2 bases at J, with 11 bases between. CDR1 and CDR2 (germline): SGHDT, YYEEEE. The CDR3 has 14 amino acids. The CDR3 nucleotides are TGTGCCAGCAGCTCCGGTACCCTAAACACTGAAGCTTTCTTT. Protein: CASSSGTLNTEAFF. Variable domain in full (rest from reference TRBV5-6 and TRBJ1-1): DAGVTQSPTHLIKTRGQQVTLRCSPKSGHDTVSWYQQALGQGPQFIFQYYEEEERQRGNFPDRFSGHQFPNYSSELNVNALLLGDSALYLCASSSGTLNTEAFFGQGTRLTVV.

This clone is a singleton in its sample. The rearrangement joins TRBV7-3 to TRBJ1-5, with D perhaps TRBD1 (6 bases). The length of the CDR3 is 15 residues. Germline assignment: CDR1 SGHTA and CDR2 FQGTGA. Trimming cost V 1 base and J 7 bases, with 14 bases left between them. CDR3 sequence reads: CASSLNGGAGQPQHF. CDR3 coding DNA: TGTGCCAGCAGCTTAAACGGGGGGGCAGGGCAGCCCCAGCATTTT.

DNA of the CDR3: TGCGCCAGCAGTCCTATTCGGGACAGAGGTCTGAATGAGCAGTTCTTC. This sequence encodes CASSPIRDRGLNEQFF. The V gene is TRBV23-1, the J gene TRBJ2-1, with 7 bases that match TRBD1. TRBV23-1 is flagged as an ORF with uncertain function. The trim removed 4 bases at V and 7 bases at J, leaving 13 bases unmatched. This CDR3 comprises 16 residues.

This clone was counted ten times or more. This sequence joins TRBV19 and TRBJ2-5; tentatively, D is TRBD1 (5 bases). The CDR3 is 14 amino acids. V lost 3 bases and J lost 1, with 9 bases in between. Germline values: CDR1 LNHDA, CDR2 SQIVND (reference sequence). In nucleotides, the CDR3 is TGTGCCAGTAGTATCACAGGAGTCCAAGAGACCCAGTACTTC. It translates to CASSITGVQETQYF.

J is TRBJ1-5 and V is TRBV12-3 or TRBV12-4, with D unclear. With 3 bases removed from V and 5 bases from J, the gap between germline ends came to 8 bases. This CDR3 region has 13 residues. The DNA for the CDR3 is TGTGCCAGCAGTTTTGGCAGATATCAGCCCCAGCATTTT. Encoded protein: CASSFGRYQPQHF.

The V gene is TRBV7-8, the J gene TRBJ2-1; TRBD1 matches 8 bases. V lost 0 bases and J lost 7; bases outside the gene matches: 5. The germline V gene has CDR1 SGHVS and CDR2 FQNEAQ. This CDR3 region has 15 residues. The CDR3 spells CASSLARTGRNEQFF. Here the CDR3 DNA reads TGTGCCAGCAGCTTAGCTCGGACAGGGCGAAATGAGCAGTTCTTC.

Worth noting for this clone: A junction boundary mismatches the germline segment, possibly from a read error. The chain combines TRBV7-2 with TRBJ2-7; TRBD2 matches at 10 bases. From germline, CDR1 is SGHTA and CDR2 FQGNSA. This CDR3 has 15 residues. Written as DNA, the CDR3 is TGTGCCAGCAGATTAGGACTAGCGGAATCCTACGAGCAGTACTTC. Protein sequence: CASRLGLAESYEQYF.